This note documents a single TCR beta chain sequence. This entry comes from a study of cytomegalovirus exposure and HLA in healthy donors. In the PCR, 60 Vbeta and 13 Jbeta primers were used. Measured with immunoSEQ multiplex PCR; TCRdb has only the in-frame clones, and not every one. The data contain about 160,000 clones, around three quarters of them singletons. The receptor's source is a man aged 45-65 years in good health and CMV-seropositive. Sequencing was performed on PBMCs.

The chain's CDR3 is CSVAGTGDNQPQHF. CDR3 DNA: TGCAGCGTCGCCGGGACAGGAGACAATCAGCCCCAGCATTTT. The chain employs TRBV29-1 and TRBJ1-5; TRBD1 agrees at 8 bases. There are 14 residues in the CDR3. V trimming: 6 bases; J trimming: 3 bases; junction bases outside the gene matches: 7. Germline-derived CDR1 and CDR2 are SQVTM and ANQGSEA.